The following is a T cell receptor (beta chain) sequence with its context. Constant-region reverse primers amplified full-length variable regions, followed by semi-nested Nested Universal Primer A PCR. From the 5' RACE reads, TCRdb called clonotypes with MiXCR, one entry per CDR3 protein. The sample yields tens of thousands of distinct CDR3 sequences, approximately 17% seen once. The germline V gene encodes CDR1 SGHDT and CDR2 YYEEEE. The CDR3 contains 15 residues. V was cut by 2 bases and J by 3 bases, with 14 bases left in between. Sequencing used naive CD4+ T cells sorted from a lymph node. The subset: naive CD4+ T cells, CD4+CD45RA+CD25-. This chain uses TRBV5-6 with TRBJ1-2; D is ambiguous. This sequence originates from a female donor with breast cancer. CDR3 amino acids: CASSLGYGSHYGYTF. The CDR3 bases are TGTGCCAGCAGCTTAGGTTATGGCAGCCACTATGGCTACACCTTC.